The clone carrying this T cell receptor beta chain was detected only once. The data derive from a study of shared clonotypes between healthy human individuals. In the CD4+ fraction, cells were divided into CD45RA+ naive and CD45RA-negative memory subsets. Clones were read by immunoSEQ multiplex PCR, and TCRdb kept only the in-frame ones, dropping some. This table holds about 980,000 clones, around three quarters found once. Germline lookup yields CDR1 MNHEY and CDR2 SVGAGI. V was clipped by 0 bases and J by 4 bases, with 6 bases between them. This CDR3 has 14 amino acids. The source material was memory CD4+ T cells sorted from blood. Subset here: CD45RA-negative fraction. This clonotype originated in a man younger than 35 in good health. This sequence joins TRBV6-5 and TRBJ1-4; D not resolved. DNA of the CDR3: TGTGCCAGCAGTTACTCGAGAAATAATGAAAAACTGTTTTTT. This translates into CASSYSRNNEKLFF.